Listed below are T cell receptor beta chains from one sample, sequenced in a study of shared clonotypes between healthy human individuals. The data were produced by immunoSEQ multiplex PCR, yet TCRdb's version contains in-frame clones alone and is incomplete. The data hold more than 1 million clones, with 70% to 80% observed a single time. The sequenced sample consisted of memory CD4+ T cells from PBMCs. All receptors come from a man younger than 35 in good health. Some clones in this sample may be carry-over from other donors' samples. The CDR3 runs from the conserved cysteine through the conserved F or W. Fields, in order: clone size, J gene, D gene, V gene, CDR3 protein, CDR3 DNA. A D gene is named only where the DNA matches it firmly. The size entry is marked missing in some rows and otherwise reads once, few, many or a size class.

abundance: NA; j_gene: TRBJ2-3; d_gene: TRBD2; v_gene: TRBV2; CDR3aa: CASSEGPPGLAGSTDTQYF; CDR3nt: TGTGCCAGCAGTGAAGGTCCCCCGGGACTAGCGGGTAGCACAGATACGCAGTATTTT
abundance: NA; j_gene: TRBJ2-7; d_gene: TRBD1; v_gene: TRBV4-2; CDR3aa: CASSRGDRGNEQYF; CDR3nt: TGTGCCAGCAGCCGAGGCGACAGGGGTAACGAGCAGTACTTC
abundance: NA; j_gene: TRBJ2-5; d_gene: TRBD1; v_gene: TRBV2; CDR3aa: CASTLGQSGETQYF; CDR3nt: TGTGCCAGCACACTGGGACAGTCCGGGGAGACCCAGTACTTC
abundance: NA; j_gene: TRBJ2-3; d_gene: NA; v_gene: TRBV4-3; CDR3aa: CASSRSESTDTQYF; CDR3nt: TGCGCCAGCAGCAGAAGCGAAAGCACAGATACGCAGTATTTT
abundance: many; j_gene: TRBJ2-5; d_gene: TRBD1; v_gene: TRBV7-2; CDR3aa: CASGRDRGWETQYF; CDR3nt: TGTGCCAGCGGTCGGGACAGGGGGTGGGAGACCCAGTACTTC
abundance: few; j_gene: TRBJ2-1; d_gene: TRBD2; v_gene: TRBV18; CDR3aa: CASSPLAGGQSYNEQFF; CDR3nt: TGTGCCAGCTCACCACTAGCGGGAGGACAATCCTACAATGAGCAGTTCTTC
abundance: NA; j_gene: TRBJ1-3; d_gene: TRBD1; v_gene: TRBV10-3; CDR3aa: CAISGDRGFGNTIYF; CDR3nt: TGTGCCATCAGTGGGGACAGGGGGTTTGGAAACACCATATATTTT
abundance: once; j_gene: TRBJ2-1; d_gene: NA; v_gene: TRBV7-3; CDR3aa: CASSPSRSSYNEQFF; CDR3nt: TGTGCCAGCAGCCCTTCGCGGAGCTCCTACAATGAGCAGTTCTTC
abundance: NA; j_gene: TRBJ2-1; d_gene: NA; v_gene: TRBV27; CDR3aa: CASSLGGGNEQFF; CDR3nt: TGTGCCAGCAGTTTGGGGGGCGGGAATGAGCAGTTCTTC
abundance: NA; j_gene: TRBJ1-1; d_gene: TRBD1; v_gene: TRBV28; CDR3aa: CATKRQGRGVTEAFF; CDR3nt: TGTGCCACCAAAAGACAGGGTAGAGGGGTAACTGAAGCTTTCTTT
abundance: NA; j_gene: TRBJ2-7; d_gene: TRBD2; v_gene: TRBV4-3; CDR3aa: CASGVAGTYEQYF; CDR3nt: TGCGCCAGCGGGGTAGCGGGAACGTACGAGCAGTACTTC
abundance: NA; j_gene: TRBJ2-1; d_gene: NA; v_gene: TRBV30; CDR3aa: CAWRGVFSGSEQFF; CDR3nt: TGTGCCTGGAGAGGCGTTTTTTCCGGGTCCGAGCAGTTCTTC
abundance: NA; j_gene: TRBJ2-3; d_gene: NA; v_gene: TRBV4-2; CDR3aa: CASSQGGKTDTQYF; CDR3nt: TGTGCCAGCAGCCAAGGGGGGAAGACGGATACGCAGTATTTT
abundance: few; j_gene: TRBJ2-7; d_gene: NA; v_gene: TRBV7-3; CDR3aa: CASSLGGLAGEQYF; CDR3nt: TGTGCCAGCAGCTTAGGTGGGCTAGCTGGCGAGCAGTACTTC
abundance: few; j_gene: TRBJ2-2; d_gene: NA; v_gene: TRBV2; CDR3aa: CASSGQGGTGELFF; CDR3nt: TGTGCCAGCAGTGGGCAGGGGGGGACCGGGGAGCTGTTTTTT
abundance: NA; j_gene: TRBJ2-7; d_gene: NA; v_gene: TRBV25-1; CDR3aa: CASSGDAAKQYF; CDR3nt: TGTGCCAGCAGTGGGGACGCAGCTAAGCAGTACTTC
abundance: NA; j_gene: TRBJ2-2; d_gene: NA; v_gene: TRBV19; CDR3aa: CASSMVGGTGELFF; CDR3nt: TGTGCCAGTAGTATGGTGGGGGGCACCGGGGAGCTGTTTTTT
abundance: few; j_gene: TRBJ2-1; d_gene: NA; v_gene: TRBV7-8; CDR3aa: CASSPDGGALTHNEQFF; CDR3nt: TGTGCCAGCAGCCCGGACGGTGGGGCGTTAACACACAATGAGCAGTTCTTC
abundance: NA; j_gene: TRBJ2-5; d_gene: NA; v_gene: TRBV7-3; CDR3aa: CASSNGPRETQYF; CDR3nt: TGTGCCAGCAGCAACGGACCTCGGGAGACCCAGTACTTC
abundance: NA; j_gene: TRBJ1-1; d_gene: NA; v_gene: TRBV5-1; CDR3aa: CASSPARGRVHTEAFF; CDR3nt: TGCGCCAGCAGCCCAGCTAGGGGCAGGGTTCACACTGAAGCTTTCTTT
abundance: few; j_gene: TRBJ2-7; d_gene: NA; v_gene: TRBV7-2; CDR3aa: CASSAWFGGEQYF; CDR3nt: TGTGCCAGCAGCGCGTGGTTTGGGGGAGAGCAGTACTTC
abundance: NA; j_gene: TRBJ1-2; d_gene: NA; v_gene: TRBV4-2; CDR3aa: CASSRHAAGQNYGYTF; CDR3nt: TGTGCCAGCAGCCGACATGCCGCCGGACAGAACTATGGCTACACCTTC
abundance: NA; j_gene: TRBJ1-2; d_gene: NA; v_gene: TRBV6-4; CDR3aa: CASSWQVNYGYTF; CDR3nt: TGTGCCAGCAGCTGGCAGGTTAACTATGGCTACACCTTC
abundance: NA; j_gene: TRBJ2-5; d_gene: TRBD1; v_gene: TRBV14; CDR3aa: CASSPWTGLTYQETQYF; CDR3nt: TGTGCCAGCAGCCCTTGGACAGGGCTTACTTACCAAGAGACCCAGTACTTC
abundance: NA; j_gene: TRBJ1-2; d_gene: NA; v_gene: TRBV4-2; CDR3aa: CASSQAGEVYGYTF; CDR3nt: TGTGCCAGCAGCCAAGCGGGGGAGGTCTATGGCTACACCTTC
abundance: once; j_gene: TRBJ2-3; d_gene: NA; v_gene: TRBV21-1; CDR3aa: CASSDKGGTQYF; CDR3nt: TGTGCCAGCAGCGACAAAGGGGGTACGCAGTATTTT
abundance: NA; j_gene: TRBJ2-1; d_gene: NA; v_gene: TRBV28; CDR3aa: CASSLFGIRAQGSYNEQFF; CDR3nt: TGTGCCAGCAGTTTATTTGGGATCCGGGCCCAAGGGTCCTACAATGAGCAGTTCTTC
abundance: NA; j_gene: TRBJ2-7; d_gene: TRBD2; v_gene: TRBV7-2; CDR3aa: CASSSGGAGGPYEQYF; CDR3nt: TGTGCCAGCAGCTCCGGAGGGGCGGGAGGCCCCTACGAGCAGTACTTC
abundance: NA; j_gene: TRBJ1-1; d_gene: NA; v_gene: TRBV19; CDR3aa: CASFFSLTPPAEAFF; CDR3nt: TGTGCCAGTTTTTTCTCCCTGACCCCTCCGGCTGAAGCTTTCTTT
abundance: NA; j_gene: TRBJ2-3; d_gene: TRBD2; v_gene: TRBV5-1; CDR3aa: CASSRGLAGAMDTQYF; CDR3nt: TGCGCCAGCAGCAGGGGGCTAGCGGGAGCTATGGATACGCAGTATTTT
abundance: NA; j_gene: TRBJ2-1; d_gene: TRBD1; v_gene: TRBV5-1; CDR3aa: CASSLGTGVGNEQFF; CDR3nt: TGCGCCAGCAGCTTGGGGACAGGGGTGGGCAATGAGCAGTTCTTC
abundance: NA; j_gene: TRBJ2-1; d_gene: NA; v_gene: TRBV6-5; CDR3aa: CASSYGRGAWNEQFF; CDR3nt: TGTGCCAGCAGTTACGGCAGGGGGGCCTGGAATGAGCAGTTCTTC
abundance: NA; j_gene: TRBJ2-6; d_gene: NA; v_gene: TRBV5-1; CDR3aa: CASKSGANVLTF; CDR3nt: TGCGCCAGCAAGTCTGGGGCCAACGTCCTGACTTTC
abundance: NA; j_gene: TRBJ2-7; d_gene: NA; v_gene: TRBV28; CDR3aa: CASSFPPASQYF; CDR3nt: TGTGCCAGCAGTTTCCCCCCGGCCTCCCAGTACTTC
abundance: NA; j_gene: TRBJ1-2; d_gene: NA; v_gene: TRBV4-1; CDR3aa: CASSQGGGIYGYTF; CDR3nt: TGCGCCAGCAGCCAAGGGGGAGGGATCTATGGCTACACCTTC
abundance: once; j_gene: TRBJ2-4; d_gene: NA; v_gene: TRBV27; CDR3aa: CASSVKQGWAKNIQYF; CDR3nt: TGTGCCAGCAGTGTCAAGCAGGGGTGGGCCAAAAACATTCAGTACTTC
abundance: once; j_gene: TRBJ2-2; d_gene: TRBD2; v_gene: TRBV28; CDR3aa: CASSFDSGRALPGMFF; CDR3nt: TGTGCCAGCAGTTTCGATAGCGGGAGGGCCCTTCCTGGGATGTTTTTT
abundance: NA; j_gene: TRBJ2-5; d_gene: TRBD2; v_gene: TRBV4-1; CDR3aa: CASSQDQPAGGVQETQYF; CDR3nt: TGCGCCAGCAGCCAAGACCAACCAGCGGGAGGGGTCCAAGAGACCCAGTACTTC
abundance: NA; j_gene: TRBJ1-1; d_gene: NA; v_gene: TRBV2; CDR3aa: CATEDGLNTEAFF; CDR3nt: TGTGCCACCGAGGACGGCCTGAACACTGAAGCTTTCTTT
abundance: NA; j_gene: TRBJ1-4; d_gene: NA; v_gene: TRBV28; CDR3aa: CASSPRGGATNEKLFF; CDR3nt: TGTGCCAGCAGTCCCCGCGGAGGTGCAACTAATGAAAAACTGTTTTTT
abundance: NA; j_gene: TRBJ1-1; d_gene: TRBD1; v_gene: TRBV19; CDR3aa: CASSMWDRENTEAFF; CDR3nt: TGTGCCAGTAGTATGTGGGACAGGGAAAACACTGAAGCTTTCTTT
abundance: NA; j_gene: TRBJ1-2; d_gene: NA; v_gene: TRBV7-3; CDR3aa: CASSPGSANYGYTF; CDR3nt: TGTGCCAGCAGCCCAGGGTCAGCTAACTATGGCTACACCTTC
abundance: NA; j_gene: TRBJ2-1; d_gene: TRBD2; v_gene: TRBV5-1; CDR3aa: CASSLAVGRGNEQFF; CDR3nt: TGCGCCAGCAGCTTGGCTGTCGGGAGGGGGAATGAGCAGTTCTTC